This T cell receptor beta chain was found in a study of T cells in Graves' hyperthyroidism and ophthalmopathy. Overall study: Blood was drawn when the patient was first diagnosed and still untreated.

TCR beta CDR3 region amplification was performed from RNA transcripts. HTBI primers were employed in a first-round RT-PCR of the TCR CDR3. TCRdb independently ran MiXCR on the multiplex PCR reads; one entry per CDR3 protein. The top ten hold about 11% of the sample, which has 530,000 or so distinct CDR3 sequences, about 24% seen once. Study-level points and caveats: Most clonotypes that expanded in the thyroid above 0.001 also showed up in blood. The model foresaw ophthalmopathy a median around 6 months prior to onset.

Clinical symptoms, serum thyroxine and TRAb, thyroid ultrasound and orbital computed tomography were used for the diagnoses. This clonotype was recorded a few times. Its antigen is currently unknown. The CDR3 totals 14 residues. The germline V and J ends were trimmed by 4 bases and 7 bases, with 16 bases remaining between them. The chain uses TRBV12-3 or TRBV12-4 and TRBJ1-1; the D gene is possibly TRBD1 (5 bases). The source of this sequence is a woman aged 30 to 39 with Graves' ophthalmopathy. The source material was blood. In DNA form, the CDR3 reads TGTGCCAGCAGTTCTCCGGGACGGTCAGGTGAAGCTTTCTTT. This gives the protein CASSSPGRSGEAFF.